The T cell receptor (beta chain) under discussion was sequenced for a study of blood T cell repertoires in COVID-19. Looking at the study overall: T cells, B-cell-depleted T cells, or PBMCs supplied cDNA or gDNA.

Method: immunoSEQ multiplex PCR; TCRdb's copy keeps in-frame clones and lacks some. This sample carries roughly 18,000 clones, 89% of them seen once, and the ten largest clones take more than 10%. This CDR3 spans 16 amino acids. Trimming removed 4 bases from V and 6 bases from J, with 19 bases in between. Germline assignment: CDR1 SGHKS and CDR2 YYEKEE (reference sequence). The sample holds a few counts of this clone. The sequence was obtained from a man in his 60s with active COVID-19. The rearrangement uses TRBV5-5 and TRBJ2-2; TRBD2 is a possible D gene (6 bases). Material for sequencing was peripheral blood. CDR3 nucleotide sequence: TGTGCCAGCAGCGCCGGCACGACTAGTTTGCCCGGGGAGCTGTTTTTT. Amino acids: CASSAGTTSLPGELFF.